A selection of T cell receptor beta chains follows, all from one sample in a study of identical twins. Each CDR3 protein is one row after TCRdb ran MiXCR on the 5' RACE reads. The table includes approximately 280,000 distinct CDR3 sequences, roughly 8.6% detected once. The same sample was also studied in work on yellow fever vaccine responses in identical twins.

Specimen: memory (CD45RO+) T cells sorted from blood. All receptors come from a woman aged 18 to 35 in good health. The CDR3 runs from the conserved cysteine through the conserved F or W. The order of the fields is D gene, clone size, J gene, V gene, CDR3 protein, CDR3 DNA. The D gene is left open where the match is weak. Not every row has a clone size; where given, it reads once, few, many or a size class.

>TRBD2|-|TRBJ2-5|TRBV2
CASSEEGGGRETQYF
TGTGCCAGCAGTGAAGAAGGCGGGGGACGGGAGACCCAGTACTTC
>-|many|TRBJ2-6|TRBV15
CATSRAGLSGANVLTF
TGTGCCACCAGCAGAGCGGGACTCTCTGGGGCCAACGTCCTGACTTTC
>TRBD2|many|TRBJ2-1|TRBV24-1
CATSDPARSGSANEQFF
TGTGCCACCAGTGATCCCGCCAGGAGCGGGAGTGCGAATGAGCAGTTCTTC
>-|few|TRBJ2-5|TRBV5-1
CASSLEWGQETQYF
TGCGCCAGCAGCTTGGAATGGGGACAAGAGACCCAGTACTTC
>-|many|TRBJ2-5|TRBV11-2
CASSLEAIGGGYQETQYF
TGTGCCAGCAGCTTAGAGGCTATAGGGGGAGGGTACCAAGAGACCCAGTACTTC
>TRBD2|few|TRBJ2-3|TRBV2
CASRPRGSGGIITDTQYF
TGTGCCAGCAGGCCCCGAGGGAGCGGGGGGATTATCACAGATACGCAGTATTTT
>TRBD1|-|TRBJ2-7|TRBV5-1
CASSINPTGNSYEQYF
TGCGCCAGCAGCATTAACCCGACAGGGAACTCCTACGAGCAGTACTTC
>TRBD2|many|TRBJ2-3|TRBV5-1
CASSSTGTSGGTDTQYF
TGCGCCAGCAGCTCTACCGGGACTAGCGGGGGCACAGATACGCAGTATTTT
>TRBD2|-|TRBJ2-7|TRBV7-9
CARNDREVDEQYF
TGTGCCAGAAATGACCGGGAGGTAGACGAGCAGTACTTC
>TRBD1|many|TRBJ2-2|TRBV10-3
CAISDGTGTTTGELFF
TGTGCCATCAGTGACGGGACAGGGACCACAACCGGGGAGCTGTTTTTT
>-|few|TRBJ2-3|TRBV11-3
CASSSRDADTQYF
TGTGCCAGCAGCTCGAGGGACGCAGATACGCAGTATTTT
>-|-|TRBJ1-1|TRBV5-1
CASSLEVGVTEAFF
TGCGCCAGCAGCTTGGAAGTAGGGGTTACTGAAGCTTTCTTT
>-|-|TRBJ1-4|TRBV25-1
CASSHPDQVIGEKLFF
TGTGCCAGCAGTCACCCGGACCAGGTCATTGGGGAAAAACTGTTTTTT
>-|-|TRBJ2-2|TRBV6-1
CASPGVNTGELFF
TGTGCCAGCCCTGGAGTGAACACCGGGGAGCTGTTTTTT
>-|-|TRBJ2-2|TRBV9
CASRGPNTGELFF
TGTGCCAGCCGGGGCCCGAACACCGGGGAGCTGTTTTTT
>-|few|TRBJ2-7|TRBV10-2
CANQTSISVGPTYEQYF
TGCGCCAACCAGACTAGTATATCAGTTGGGCCCACCTACGAGCAGTACTTC
>TRBD2|many|TRBJ2-7|TRBV4-2
CASRPGLALENYEQYF
TGTGCCAGCAGACCGGGACTAGCGCTAGAGAACTACGAGCAGTACTTC
>-|many|TRBJ1-5|TRBV12-3/TRBV12-4
CASSRGPNNQPQHF
TGTGCCAGCAGTAGAGGACCGAACAATCAGCCCCAGCATTTT
>-|many|TRBJ2-3|TRBV7-8
CASSLLVGEFDTQYF
TGTGCCAGCAGCTTATTGGTGGGGGAGTTCGATACGCAGTATTTT
>TRBD1|many|TRBJ2-5|TRBV24-1
CATSVSDQRGRETQYF
TGTGCCACCAGTGTTTCGGACCAGAGGGGGCGGGAGACCCAGTACTTC